The clone carrying this TCR beta chain appeared a few times. The sample is drawn from a study of CD8+CD57+ T cells in acquired aplastic anemia. CDR3 and TCR beta VDJ profiling relied on genomic DNA as the template. TCRdb reprocessed the reads with MiXCR, giving one entry per CDR3 protein. The profile covers under 350,000 distinct CDR3 sequences, with 55% to 65% appearing a single time and approximately 8.2% taken by the ten largest. The sequence was collected from a human donor with severe aplastic anemia or a healthy control (not recorded which). Source material: sorted CD4+, CD8+, or CD8+CD57+ T cells (not recorded which) from PBMCs.

The CDR3 reads CAWSPLVTSGGQSPHEQYF. In DNA form, the CDR3 reads TGTGCCTGGAGCCCCCTCGTAACTAGCGGGGGCCAGAGCCCCCACGAGCAGTACTTC. The chain joins TRBV30 to TRBJ2-7, with 11 bases fitting TRBD2. The CDR3 is 19 amino acids. Germline CDR1 GTSNPN, CDR2 SVGIG (reference sequence). J lost 5 bases, V lost 3 bases, and 21 bases had no gene match.